Described below is a single TCR beta chain sequence and its context. Its antigen is not known. The sample is drawn from a study of cytomegalovirus exposure and HLA in healthy donors. At the level of the study: In a later analysis, it was reported that the approximately 120 validation repertoires had been produced on the same platform as the roughly 700 repertoires belonging to the first cohort. Regarding the study as a whole: Reportedly, diagnosis of cytomegalovirus status by the classifier showed high specificity and sensitivity. TCR clusters originating in the first cohort tended to co-occur in the 100 to 150 validation repertoires, according to a later analysis.

Separate from the approximately 670-subject first cohort, the roughly 120-subject validation cohort was the one that the donors belonged to. Method: immunoSEQ multiplex PCR; TCRdb's copy keeps in-frame clones and lacks some. The repertoire holds 120,000 to 150,000 clones, with roughly 87% as singletons. The CDR3 is made up of 13 amino acids. V dropped 4 bases and J dropped 3 bases, with 10 bases sitting between them. Looked up from germline, CDR1 is SGHNT and CDR2 is YYREEE (reference sequence). What was sequenced was PBMCs. The receptor comes from a man aged 18 to 29 in good health and CMV-seropositive. The chain recombines TRBV5-4 with TRBJ1-2; D is perhaps TRBD1 (5 bases). CDR3 sequence: CASSPWGDYGYTF. Here the CDR3 DNA reads TGTGCCAGCAGCCCCTGGGGGGACTATGGCTACACCTTC.